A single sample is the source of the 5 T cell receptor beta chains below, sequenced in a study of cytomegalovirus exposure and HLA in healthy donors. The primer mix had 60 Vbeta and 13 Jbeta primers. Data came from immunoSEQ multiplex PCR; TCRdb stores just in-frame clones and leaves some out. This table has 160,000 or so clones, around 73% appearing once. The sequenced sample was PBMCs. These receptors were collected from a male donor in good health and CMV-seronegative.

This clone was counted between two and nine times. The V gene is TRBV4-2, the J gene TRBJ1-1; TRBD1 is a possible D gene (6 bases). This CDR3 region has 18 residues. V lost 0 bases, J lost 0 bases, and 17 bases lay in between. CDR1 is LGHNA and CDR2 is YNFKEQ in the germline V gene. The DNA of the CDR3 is TGTGCCAGCAGCCAAGAGATTGTCAGGGGACCAATGAACACTGAAGCTTTCTTT. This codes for CASSQEIVRGPMNTEAFF.

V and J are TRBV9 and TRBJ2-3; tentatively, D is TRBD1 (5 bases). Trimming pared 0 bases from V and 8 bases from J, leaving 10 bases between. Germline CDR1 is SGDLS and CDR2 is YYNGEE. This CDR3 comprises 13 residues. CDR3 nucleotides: TGTGCCAGCAGCGTAGAGGGGAAGGGTACGCAGTATTTT. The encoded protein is CASSVEGKGTQYF. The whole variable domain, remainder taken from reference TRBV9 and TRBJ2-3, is DSGVTQTPKHLITATGQRVTLRCSPRSGDLSVYWYQQSLDQGLQFLIQYYNGEERAKGNILERFSAQQFPDLHSELNLSSLELGDSALYFCASSVEGKGTQYFGPGTRLTVL.

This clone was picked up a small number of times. The CDR3 loop is CASSLSTGELFF. In nucleotides, the CDR3 is TGTGCCAGTAGTTTGAGCACCGGGGAGCTGTTTTTT. V is TRBV19 and J is TRBJ2-2; D unclear. With 5 bases removed from V and 4 bases from J, the gap between germline ends came to 5 bases. CDR1 and CDR2 (germline): LNHDA, SQIVND (reference sequence). The CDR3 contains 12 residues.

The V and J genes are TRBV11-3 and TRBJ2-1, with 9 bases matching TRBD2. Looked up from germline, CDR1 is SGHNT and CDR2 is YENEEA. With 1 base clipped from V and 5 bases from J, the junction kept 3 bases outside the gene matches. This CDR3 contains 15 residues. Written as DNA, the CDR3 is TGTGCCAGCAGCTTAGGTGGCGGGGGGGACAATGAGCAGTTCTTC. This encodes CASSLGGGGDNEQFF. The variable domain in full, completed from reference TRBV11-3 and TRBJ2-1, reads EAGVVQSPRYKIIEKKQPVAFWCNPISGHNTLYWYLQNLGQGPELLIRYENEEAVDDSQLPKDRFSAERLKGVDSTLKIQPAELGDSAVYLCASSLGGGGDNEQFFGPGTRLTVL.

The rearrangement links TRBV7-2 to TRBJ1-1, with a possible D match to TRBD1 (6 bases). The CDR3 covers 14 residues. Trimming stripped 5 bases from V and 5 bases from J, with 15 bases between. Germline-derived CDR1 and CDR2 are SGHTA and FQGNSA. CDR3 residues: CASSPRGALTEAFF. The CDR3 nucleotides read TGTGCCAGCAGCCCGCGGGGGGCGTTAACTGAAGCTTTCTTT.